This is a list of T cell receptor beta chains from one sample in a study of OX40 agonist ivuxolimab in advanced cancers. The table came from immunoSEQ multiplex PCR; TCRdb's copy has only in-frame clones and leaves some out. The sample carries some 150,000 clones, about 92% recorded once. Sequences were derived from CD4+ or CD8+ T cells sorted from blood, sampled in a trial of the OX40 agonist ivuxolimab. The receptors were gathered from an adult with an advanced solid tumor such as melanoma, head and neck, liver or kidney cancer. CDR3s include the opening cysteine and the closing phenylalanine or tryptophan. The order of the fields is J gene, clone size, D gene, V gene, CDR3 DNA, CDR3 protein. D genes are given only for firm matches. The size of a clone is reported for some rows only, either as once, few or many, or as a class for expanded clones.

J: TRBJ2-7; size: .; D: .; V: TRBV28; DNA: TGTGCCAGCAGTTTATACCCCTACGAGCAGTACTTC; CDR3: CASSLYPYEQYF
J: TRBJ2-1; size: .; D: .; V: TRBV19; DNA: TGTGCCAGCCGACGGAGAGAAATTTCGAGCTCCTACAATGAGCAGTTCTTC; CDR3: CASRRREISSSYNEQFF
J: TRBJ2-5; size: .; D: TRBD1; V: TRBV7-7; DNA: TGTGCTAGCAGCACCGGGACAGGGTTAGAGACCCAGTACTTC; CDR3: CASSTGTGLETQYF
J: TRBJ2-5; size: .; D: .; V: TRBV7-2; DNA: TGTGCCAGCAGCTTAGTGCAAGAGACCCAGTACTTC; CDR3: CASSLVQETQYF
J: TRBJ2-5; size: .; D: .; V: TRBV7-2; DNA: TGTGCCAGCAGCTCACCGACCCAGGGTACAGGAAAGACCCAGTACTTC; CDR3: CASSSPTQGTGKTQYF
J: TRBJ2-7; size: .; D: .; V: TRBV4-3; DNA: TGCGCCAGCAGCCCAGAGGGTCAGGGGATCTACGAGCAGTACTTC; CDR3: CASSPEGQGIYEQYF
J: TRBJ2-7; size: once; D: .; V: TRBV5-6; DNA: TGTGCCAGCAGCTTGAAACTGTTTTCCTACGAGCAGTACTTC; CDR3: CASSLKLFSYEQYF
J: TRBJ2-3; size: once; D: .; V: TRBV6-6; DNA: TGTGCCAGCAGTTATTCGGGGGACACAGATACGCAGTATTTT; CDR3: CASSYSGDTDTQYF
J: TRBJ2-1; size: .; D: .; V: TRBV7-8; DNA: TGTGCCAGCAGCTTAGCGGGGACCACAGACTACAATGAGCAGTTCTTC; CDR3: CASSLAGTTDYNEQFF
J: TRBJ2-7; size: .; D: TRBD2; V: TRBV18; DNA: TGTGCCAGCTCACCCGGGACTAGCGGATCCTACGAGCAGTACTTC; CDR3: CASSPGTSGSYEQYF
J: TRBJ2-1; size: .; D: .; V: TRBV29-1; DNA: TGCAGCGTTGAAGTTTACAGCTACAATGAGCAGTTCTTC; CDR3: CSVEVYSYNEQFF
J: TRBJ2-1; size: .; D: .; V: TRBV19; DNA: TGTGCCGTTGGCAGGTCGAGCTCCTACAATGAGCAGTTCTTC; CDR3: CAVGRSSSYNEQFF
J: TRBJ1-2; size: .; D: .; V: TRBV11-2; DNA: TGTGCCAGCAGCTTAGGAAGGCGACAGGCCTGTTGGGACTATGGCTACACCTTC; CDR3: CASSLGRRQACWDYGYTF
J: TRBJ2-7; size: .; D: .; V: TRBV19; DNA: TGTGCCAGTAGTGCCCCCGGGACACCCTACGAGCAGTACTTC; CDR3: CASSAPGTPYEQYF
J: TRBJ2-3; size: .; D: .; V: TRBV5-1; DNA: TGCGCCAGCAGCTTGGAGGGTCTAGGGGGCACAGATACGCAGTATTTT; CDR3: CASSLEGLGGTDTQYF
J: TRBJ2-3; size: few; D: .; V: TRBV21-1; DNA: TGTGCCAGCAGCGGAATAGGAACCACAGATACGCAGTATTTT; CDR3: CASSGIGTTDTQYF
J: TRBJ2-1; size: few; D: TRBD1; V: TRBV7-9; DNA: TGTGCCAGCAGCTCCCGATTACTCAAATTGACAGGGTCAAATGAGCAGTTCTTC; CDR3: CASSSRLLKLTGSNEQFF
J: TRBJ1-1; size: .; D: TRBD1; V: TRBV19; DNA: TGTGCCAGTAGTATTGAACAGGGGAGTGAAGCTTTCTTT; CDR3: CASSIEQGSEAFF
J: TRBJ1-2; size: .; D: TRBD1; V: TRBV6-5; DNA: TGTGCCAGCAGGCGGCAGGGGGCGGAGGGCTACACCTTC; CDR3: CASRRQGAEGYTF
J: TRBJ2-7; size: .; D: TRBD1; V: TRBV28; DNA: TGTGCCAGCAGGGGATGGTTTGGGACAGCTCATTCCTACGAGCAGTACTTC; CDR3: CASRGWFGTAHSYEQYF
J: TRBJ2-7; size: .; D: .; V: TRBV7-6; DNA: TGTGCCAGCAGCATAGGTGCCAACTCCTACGAGCAGTACTTC; CDR3: CASSIGANSYEQYF
J: TRBJ2-5; size: .; D: .; V: TRBV6-1; DNA: TGTGCCAGCAGTGAGGGGACCCTGAGGTACCAAGAGACCCAGTACTTC; CDR3: CASSEGTLRYQETQYF
J: TRBJ1-2; size: .; D: .; V: TRBV6-4; DNA: TGTGCCAGCAGTAAGGGCTACTATGGCTACACCTTC; CDR3: CASSKGYYGYTF
J: TRBJ2-3; size: .; D: .; V: TRBV4-3; DNA: TGCGCCAGCAGCCAAGAATACAGCAGACACAGCACAGATACGCAGTATTTT; CDR3: CASSQEYSRHSTDTQYF
J: TRBJ2-1; size: .; D: .; V: TRBV5-8; DNA: TGTGCCAGCAGCCCTAAGGGCTTTCTAGCGCTGCAGTTCTTC; CDR3: CASSPKGFLALQFF
J: TRBJ2-7; size: .; D: TRBD2; V: TRBV18; DNA: TGTGCCAGCTCACCACTCCCCGGGGGGACCGAGCAGTACTTC; CDR3: CASSPLPGGTEQYF
J: TRBJ1-2; size: .; D: .; V: TRBV6-5; DNA: TGTGCCAGCAGTTACTCGCTCAGAGCAAGTGGCTACACCTTC; CDR3: CASSYSLRASGYTF
J: TRBJ1-1; size: .; D: .; V: TRBV4-1; DNA: TGCGCCAGCAGCCAAGATCGGCGAGGGGATGAAGCTTTCTTT; CDR3: CASSQDRRGDEAFF
J: TRBJ2-6; size: .; D: .; V: TRBV11-2; DNA: TGTGCCAGCAGCTCCGGGGTCTCTGGGGCCAACGTCCTGACTTTC; CDR3: CASSSGVSGANVLTF
J: TRBJ1-2; size: .; D: TRBD1; V: TRBV7-2; DNA: TGTGCCAGCAGCTTAAAGGGCCCGGGGCAGGGGGCGCGGATCTATGGCTACACCTTC; CDR3: CASSLKGPGQGARIYGYTF
J: TRBJ2-7; size: .; D: TRBD1; V: TRBV27; DNA: TGTGCCAGCCTCCCGGGACAGGGGCTAAGAGAGCAGTACTTC; CDR3: CASLPGQGLREQYF
J: TRBJ1-5; size: few; D: .; V: TRBV5-1; DNA: TGCGCCAGCAGCTTGGTCAGCAATCAGCCCCAGCATTTT; CDR3: CASSLVSNQPQHF
J: TRBJ2-3; size: .; D: TRBD2; V: TRBV28; DNA: TGTGCCAGCAGTCCCGGCCACCGACTAGCGGGAGAGGATGCGGATACGCAGTATTTT; CDR3: CASSPGHRLAGEDADTQYF
J: TRBJ1-1; size: .; D: .; V: TRBV25-1; DNA: TGTGCCAGCAGTGATGCCACGGGATTGGGCACTGAAGCTTTCTTT; CDR3: CASSDATGLGTEAFF
J: TRBJ2-7; size: once; D: .; V: TRBV7-2; DNA: TGTGCCAGCAGCTTAGACCCTTTTGTTACGGCCGGCGAGCAGTACTTC; CDR3: CASSLDPFVTAGEQYF
J: TRBJ2-5; size: .; D: .; V: TRBV29-1; DNA: TGCAGCGTTGGGTTGTCAGGACAAGAGACCCAGTACTTC; CDR3: CSVGLSGQETQYF
J: TRBJ2-3; size: .; D: TRBD2; V: TRBV5-4; DNA: TGTGCCAGCAGCGGTCATCTAGCGGGGTTCACAGATACGCAGTATTTT; CDR3: CASSGHLAGFTDTQYF
J: TRBJ1-1; size: .; D: .; V: TRBV7-2; DNA: TGTGCCAGCAGCTTCCTTGCTCTGAGCGGAGCTTTCTTT; CDR3: CASSFLALSGAFF
J: TRBJ2-3; size: .; D: .; V: TRBV5-4; DNA: TGTGCCAGCAGCTTGGACGTGGGTTCAGATACGCAGTATTTT; CDR3: CASSLDVGSDTQYF
J: TRBJ1-6; size: .; D: .; V: TRBV7-9; DNA: TGTGCCAGCAGCCCCCACGACAGTTATAATTCACCCCTCCACTTT; CDR3: CASSPHDSYNSPLHF
J: TRBJ2-7; size: .; D: .; V: TRBV11-3; DNA: TGTGCCAGCAGCTTAGGTTCCGGGAGCTCCTACGAGCAGTACTTC; CDR3: CASSLGSGSSYEQYF
J: TRBJ1-2; size: .; D: .; V: TRBV6-1; DNA: TGTGCCAGCAGTGAATTCGGGACCCGGGACTATGGCTACACCTTC; CDR3: CASSEFGTRDYGYTF
J: TRBJ1-2; size: .; D: .; V: TRBV5-1; DNA: TGCGCCAGCAGCTTGGCCTTAGGGGCAGGGGATGGCTACACCTTC; CDR3: CASSLALGAGDGYTF
J: TRBJ1-5; size: .; D: .; V: TRBV10-3; DNA: TGTGCCATCAGTGAGTCGGACATTAGCAATCAGCCCCAGCATTTT; CDR3: CAISESDISNQPQHF
J: TRBJ2-1; size: .; D: TRBD2; V: TRBV5-1; DNA: TGCGCCAGCAGCTTGCCTAGCGGGAGGAGCTCCTACAATGAGCAGTTCTTC; CDR3: CASSLPSGRSSYNEQFF
J: TRBJ2-7; size: once; D: .; V: TRBV28; DNA: TGTGCCAGCATCCCCGAGGGGGGCCTGGAGCAGTACTTC; CDR3: CASIPEGGLEQYF
J: TRBJ2-7; size: .; D: TRBD1; V: TRBV7-9; DNA: TGTGCCAGCAGCAGGACCGGGACAGGACCCCTTGAGCAGTACTTC; CDR3: CASSRTGTGPLEQYF
J: TRBJ1-3; size: .; D: .; V: TRBV6-5; DNA: TGTGCCAGCACCGTATACGGAAACACCATATATTTT; CDR3: CASTVYGNTIYF
J: TRBJ2-7; size: .; D: .; V: TRBV9; DNA: TGTGCCAGCAGCGCGACAGGTGAGCCCTACGAGCAGTACTTC; CDR3: CASSATGEPYEQYF
J: TRBJ2-3; size: .; D: .; V: TRBV4-1; DNA: TGCGCCAGCAGCCAAGAGAACCGTGGTACGCAGTATTTT; CDR3: CASSQENRGTQYF
J: TRBJ2-7; size: .; D: .; V: TRBV9; DNA: TGTGCCAGCAGCAAACGGGACTCCTACGAGCAGTACTTC; CDR3: CASSKRDSYEQYF
J: TRBJ1-2; size: .; D: .; V: TRBV18; DNA: TGTGCCAGCTCACCAGTTGCAGGGTCGGATGGCTACACCTTC; CDR3: CASSPVAGSDGYTF
J: TRBJ1-5; size: .; D: .; V: TRBV29-1; DNA: TGCAGCGTTAACGGGGGAGGCAATCAGCCCCAGCATTTT; CDR3: CSVNGGGNQPQHF
J: TRBJ1-1; size: once; D: TRBD1; V: TRBV5-1; DNA: TGCGCCAGCAGCCGCAACGACAGGGCTGGGGGCACTGAAGCTTTCTTT; CDR3: CASSRNDRAGGTEAFF
J: TRBJ2-1; size: .; D: TRBD1; V: TRBV27; DNA: TGTGCCAGCAGTTTGAGAGACAGGGGGGAGTATGAGCAGTTCTTC; CDR3: CASSLRDRGEYEQFF